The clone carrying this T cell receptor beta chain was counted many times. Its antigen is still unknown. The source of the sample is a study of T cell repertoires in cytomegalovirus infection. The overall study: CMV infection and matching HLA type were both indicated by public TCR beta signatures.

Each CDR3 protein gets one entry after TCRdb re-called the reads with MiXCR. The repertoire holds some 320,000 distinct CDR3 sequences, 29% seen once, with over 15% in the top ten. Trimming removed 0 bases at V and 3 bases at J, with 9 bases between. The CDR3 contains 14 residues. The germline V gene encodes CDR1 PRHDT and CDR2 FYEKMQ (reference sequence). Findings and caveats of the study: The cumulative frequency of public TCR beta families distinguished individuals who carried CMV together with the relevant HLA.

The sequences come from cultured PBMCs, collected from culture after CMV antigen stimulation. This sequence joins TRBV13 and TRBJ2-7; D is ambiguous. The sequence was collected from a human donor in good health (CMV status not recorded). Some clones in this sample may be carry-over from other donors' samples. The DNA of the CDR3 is TGTGCCAGCAGCTTAGGGACGATTATCTACGAGCAGTACTTC. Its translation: CASSLGTIIYEQYF.